This T cell receptor beta chain was profiled in a study of blood T cell repertoires in COVID-19. Study-wide background: Specimens from acute and convalescent COVID-19 originated in the United States, Italy and Spain.

Per the original methods: Scientists estimated how many nucleated cells there were by amplifying reference gene primers. Here immunoSEQ multiplex PCR was the method, and the copy in TCRdb shows in-frame clones only, minus some. The V and J calls and clone size are taken from that table; D and trimming were inferred from the DNA. The table lists some 200,000 clones, more than 75% of them singletons, with 8.5% to 10% in the top ten. Trimming took 2 bases from V and 4 from J; bases not matched to a gene: 5. Germline CDR1 SGHTA, CDR2 FQGNSA. There are 17 residues in the CDR3. The chain joins TRBV7-2 to TRBJ2-1; 13 nucleotides agree with TRBD2. The receptor was derived from a woman aged 45-59 years with active or convalescent COVID-19. The sequencing sample was made of peripheral blood. For the CDR3, the DNA is TGTGCCAGCAGCTTAACTAGCGGGGGGGCGAGATACAATGAGCAGTTCTTC. Translated: CASSLTSGGARYNEQFF.